This T cell receptor beta chain was documented in a study of blood T cell repertoires in COVID-19. Study as a whole: Sites across the United States, Italy and Spain contributed samples from acute and convalescent COVID-19.

Authors' analysis steps: It was from reference gene primer amplification that nucleated cell counts were estimated. The table came from immunoSEQ multiplex PCR; TCRdb's copy has only in-frame clones and leaves some out. V, J and clone size are those of that table, while D and trimming were read from the DNA. The table has some 190,000 clones, less than 85% seen once. The CDR3 has 15 amino acids. Germline CDR1 reads LGHNT; CDR2 reads FRNRAP. The ends lost 7 bases at V and 3 bases at J; junction bases unmatched: 6. Cohort assignment relied on participant-reported clinical history. Two consecutive negative NP/OP PCR tests, clearance, or resolved symptoms defined Cohort 3 recovery.

This clonotype was obtained from a woman aged 30 to 39 who had recovered from COVID-19. The chain employs TRBV12-5 and TRBJ1-1; 12 bases match TRBD1. The specimen sequenced was PBMCs or T cells enriched from blood (not recorded which). The CDR3 sequence: CASARDRGLDTEAFF. The CDR3 DNA sequence: TGTGCTAGTGCCCGGGACAGGGGGCTCGACACTGAAGCTTTCTTT.